The following is a T cell receptor (beta chain) sequence with its context. Its antigen is unknown. With 60 Vbeta and 13 Jbeta primers, the PCR was carried out. Sequencing used immunoSEQ multiplex PCR; TCRdb keeps in-frame clones, though not all of them. The sample holds roughly 150,000 clones; over 80% are singletons and the top ten take roughly 1.5%. This sample was taken from a study of cytomegalovirus exposure and HLA in healthy donors. The study, taken as a whole, reports: What TCR beta sequences reportedly achieved was accurate prediction of HLA-A and HLA-B alleles in most subjects. Trimming of TCR beta V- and J-genes showed a link, identified in a later analysis, to a missense DCLRE1C variant. Being productive about 87% or about 30% of the time was typical of most TCR beta V segments in an earlier analysis.

V gave up 2 bases and J gave up 0 bases, with 14 bases separating them. The CDR3 length is 17 residues. The germline gives CDR1 LGHNA, CDR2 YNFKEQ. The clonotype was recovered from a woman between 18 and 29 years old in good health and CMV-seronegative. The gene calls are TRBV4-2 and TRBJ2-1; possible D gene TRBD2, 7 bases. The sequenced sample consisted of PBMCs. CDR3 nucleotide sequence: TGTGCCAGCAGCCAAAGAGAGGGGGGGGCCTCCTACAATGAGCAGTTCTTC. Encoded protein: CASSQREGGASYNEQFF.